The rows below give T cell receptor beta chains drawn from one sample of a study of T cell responses to AZD1222 COVID-19 vaccine. The repertoire was sequenced with immunoSEQ multiplex PCR; TCRdb's copy has only in-frame clones and lacks some. Here the sample spans 130,000 to 150,000 clones, around nine tenths being singletons. Sequencing used peripheral blood, obtained on day 0 of AZD1222 vaccination. The receptors come from an adult in good health. CDR3s include the opening cysteine and the closing phenylalanine or tryptophan. A D gene is named only where the DNA matches it firmly. Clone size is shown for a subset of rows, as once, few, many or a class of expanded clone.

D gene: .; J gene: TRBJ1-6; V gene: TRBV9; clone size: .; CDR3 protein: CASSPETTLNSPLHF; CDR3 DNA: TGTGCCAGCAGCCCCGAAACTACCCTTAATTCACCCCTCCACTTT
D gene: .; J gene: TRBJ1-5; V gene: TRBV25-1; clone size: .; CDR3 protein: CASSDMNNQPQHF; CDR3 DNA: TGTGCCAGCAGCGACATGAACAATCAGCCCCAGCATTTT
D gene: .; J gene: TRBJ1-2; V gene: TRBV11-2; clone size: .; CDR3 protein: CASSSIAGRRGYTF; CDR3 DNA: TGTGCCAGCAGCTCTATCGCAGGACGTCGAGGCTACACCTTC
D gene: .; J gene: TRBJ2-4; V gene: TRBV19; clone size: .; CDR3 protein: CASRTSGVNIQYF; CDR3 DNA: TGTGCCAGTAGGACTTCGGGAGTAAACATTCAGTACTTC
D gene: .; J gene: TRBJ1-2; V gene: TRBV27; clone size: .; CDR3 protein: CASSLSRQINSDGYTF; CDR3 DNA: TGTGCCAGCAGTTTATCCAGGCAAATAAACTCTGATGGCTACACCTTC
D gene: .; J gene: TRBJ2-3; V gene: TRBV7-3; clone size: .; CDR3 protein: CASSFGRDRSGTQYF; CDR3 DNA: TGTGCCAGCAGCTTCGGCCGGGACCGATCCGGTACGCAGTATTTT
D gene: TRBD1; J gene: TRBJ2-2; V gene: TRBV25-1; clone size: .; CDR3 protein: CASSARTGVTGELFF; CDR3 DNA: TGTGCCAGCAGTGCCCGGACAGGGGTGACCGGGGAGCTGTTTTTT
D gene: .; J gene: TRBJ2-1; V gene: TRBV29-1; clone size: .; CDR3 protein: CSVAPRLAYNEQFF; CDR3 DNA: TGCAGCGTCGCCCCCCGACTAGCCTACAATGAGCAGTTCTTC
D gene: .; J gene: TRBJ2-3; V gene: TRBV24-1; clone size: .; CDR3 protein: CATSDVTDTQYF; CDR3 DNA: TGTGCCACCAGTGATGTCACAGATACGCAGTATTTT
D gene: .; J gene: TRBJ2-6; V gene: TRBV13; clone size: .; CDR3 protein: CASSLGQGQVLTF; CDR3 DNA: TGTGCCAGCAGCTTAGGACAGGGTCAGGTCCTGACTTTC
D gene: .; J gene: TRBJ2-7; V gene: TRBV12-3/TRBV12-4; clone size: .; CDR3 protein: CASSLGGDEQYF; CDR3 DNA: TGTGCCAGCAGTTTGGGTGGTGACGAGCAGTACTTC
D gene: .; J gene: TRBJ1-1; V gene: TRBV5-1; clone size: .; CDR3 protein: CASSLDRGFEAFF; CDR3 DNA: TGCGCCAGCAGCTTGGATAGGGGATTCGAAGCTTTCTTT
D gene: .; J gene: TRBJ2-1; V gene: TRBV2; clone size: .; CDR3 protein: CASSGTRGDFLFF; CDR3 DNA: TGTGCCAGCAGTGGGACTCGTGGGGATTTTTTGTTCTTC
D gene: .; J gene: TRBJ2-2; V gene: TRBV19; clone size: once; CDR3 protein: CASSSQTNTGELFF; CDR3 DNA: TGTGCCAGTAGTAGCCAGACGAACACCGGGGAGCTGTTTTTT
D gene: TRBD2; J gene: TRBJ2-6; V gene: TRBV7-3; clone size: .; CDR3 protein: CASSPSGGATGANVLTF; CDR3 DNA: TGTGCCAGCAGCCCTAGCGGGGGGGCCACTGGGGCCAACGTCCTGACTTTC
D gene: .; J gene: TRBJ2-3; V gene: TRBV12-5; clone size: few; CDR3 protein: CASGGPQGGDTQYF; CDR3 DNA: TGTGCTAGTGGTGGACCGCAGGGTGGAGATACGCAGTATTTT
D gene: TRBD1; J gene: TRBJ2-1; V gene: TRBV11-2; clone size: .; CDR3 protein: CASSLGQGAYNEQFF; CDR3 DNA: TGTGCCAGCAGCTTAGGACAGGGGGCCTACAATGAGCAGTTCTTC
D gene: TRBD1; J gene: TRBJ2-4; V gene: TRBV4-3; clone size: .; CDR3 protein: CASSPPPIGTEGILNIQYF; CDR3 DNA: TGCGCCAGCAGCCCTCCCCCGATAGGGACAGAGGGGATATTGAACATTCAGTACTTC
D gene: .; J gene: TRBJ2-7; V gene: TRBV2; clone size: .; CDR3 protein: CARQTGVDSYEQYF; CDR3 DNA: TGTGCCAGACAGACAGGAGTTGATTCCTACGAGCAGTACTTC
D gene: .; J gene: TRBJ2-1; V gene: TRBV30; clone size: few; CDR3 protein: CAWSETGDHEQFF; CDR3 DNA: TGTGCCTGGAGTGAGACGGGGGACCATGAGCAGTTCTTC
D gene: TRBD2; J gene: TRBJ2-7; V gene: TRBV7-2; clone size: .; CDR3 protein: CASSLRWLAGGYEQYF; CDR3 DNA: TGTGCCAGCAGCTTAAGGTGGTTAGCGGGGGGCTACGAGCAGTACTTC
D gene: TRBD2; J gene: TRBJ2-5; V gene: TRBV11-1; clone size: .; CDR3 protein: CASRLAGGETQYF; CDR3 DNA: TGTGCCAGCAGGCTAGCGGGGGGAGAGACCCAGTACTTC
D gene: .; J gene: TRBJ1-1; V gene: TRBV5-6; clone size: .; CDR3 protein: CASSLGAREAFF; CDR3 DNA: TGTGCCAGCAGCTTGGGAGCACGTGAAGCTTTCTTT
D gene: .; J gene: TRBJ1-2; V gene: TRBV13; clone size: .; CDR3 protein: CASSLAGHYGYTF; CDR3 DNA: TGTGCCAGCAGCTTAGCAGGTCACTATGGCTACACCTTC
D gene: .; J gene: TRBJ2-3; V gene: TRBV6-1; clone size: .; CDR3 protein: CASSDLFGQGQASF; CDR3 DNA: TGTGCCAGCAGTGATCTCTTCGGGCAGGGTCAAGCGTCTTTT
D gene: .; J gene: TRBJ1-5; V gene: TRBV7-8; clone size: .; CDR3 protein: CASSLSPGAWQPQHF; CDR3 DNA: TGTGCCAGCAGCCTCAGCCCGGGGGCATGGCAGCCCCAGCATTTT
D gene: .; J gene: TRBJ2-3; V gene: TRBV11-2; clone size: .; CDR3 protein: CASSFFFRLNGTDTQYF; CDR3 DNA: TGTGCCAGCAGCTTCTTTTTTCGACTAAACGGCACAGATACGCAGTATTTT
D gene: TRBD1; J gene: TRBJ2-7; V gene: TRBV4-3; clone size: .; CDR3 protein: CASSQDRDRGAYEQYF; CDR3 DNA: TGCGCCAGCAGCCAAGACCGGGACAGGGGGGCCTACGAGCAGTACTTC
D gene: .; J gene: TRBJ2-7; V gene: TRBV3-1/TRBV3-2; clone size: .; CDR3 protein: CASSQGVEALYEQYF; CDR3 DNA: TGTGCCAGCAGCCAGGGGGTCGAGGCCCTCTACGAGCAGTACTTC
D gene: .; J gene: TRBJ1-4; V gene: TRBV18; clone size: .; CDR3 protein: CASSPPGDAEKLFF; CDR3 DNA: TGTGCCAGCTCACCCCCAGGGGATGCTGAAAAACTGTTTTTT
D gene: TRBD2; J gene: TRBJ2-6; V gene: TRBV10-3; clone size: .; CDR3 protein: CAISGYDKRGDSGANVLTF; CDR3 DNA: TGTGCCATCAGTGGGTACGATAAGCGGGGCGACTCTGGGGCCAACGTCCTGACTTTC
D gene: .; J gene: TRBJ1-1; V gene: TRBV7-2; clone size: .; CDR3 protein: CASSFGTEAFF; CDR3 DNA: TGTGCCAGCAGCTTCGGCACTGAAGCTTTCTTT
D gene: .; J gene: TRBJ2-4; V gene: TRBV7-9; clone size: .; CDR3 protein: CASSPGRGAKNIQYF; CDR3 DNA: TGTGCCAGCAGCCCCGGCCGAGGGGCCAAAAACATTCAGTACTTC
D gene: .; J gene: TRBJ1-1; V gene: TRBV19; clone size: .; CDR3 protein: CASSTSGLENTEAFF; CDR3 DNA: TGTGCCAGTAGTACCTCAGGGTTGGAGAACACTGAAGCTTTCTTT
D gene: TRBD1; J gene: TRBJ1-1; V gene: TRBV7-8; clone size: .; CDR3 protein: CASSRSTGVNTEAFF; CDR3 DNA: TGTGCCAGCAGCCGTTCGACAGGGGTGAACACTGAAGCTTTCTTT
D gene: .; J gene: TRBJ1-5; V gene: TRBV25-1; clone size: .; CDR3 protein: CASSVRNQPQHF; CDR3 DNA: TGTGCCAGCAGTGTACGGAATCAGCCCCAGCATTTT
D gene: .; J gene: TRBJ2-3; V gene: TRBV27; clone size: .; CDR3 protein: CASRALGTASTDTQYF; CDR3 DNA: TGTGCCAGCAGGGCCTTGGGGACGGCTAGCACAGATACGCAGTATTTT
D gene: .; J gene: TRBJ2-7; V gene: TRBV7-9; clone size: .; CDR3 protein: CASSFSLGGHEQYF; CDR3 DNA: TGTGCCAGCAGCTTCAGCTTAGGGGGTCACGAGCAGTACTTC
D gene: .; J gene: TRBJ1-4; V gene: TRBV7-9; clone size: .; CDR3 protein: CASSLGPPGLRTNEKLFF; CDR3 DNA: TGTGCCAGCAGCTTAGGTCCCCCAGGACTGCGTACTAATGAAAAACTGTTTTTT
D gene: TRBD1; J gene: TRBJ2-5; V gene: TRBV28; clone size: .; CDR3 protein: CASSRQGGHRTQYF; CDR3 DNA: TGTGCCAGCAGTCGACAAGGGGGCCATCGGACCCAGTACTTC
D gene: .; J gene: TRBJ1-2; V gene: TRBV30; clone size: .; CDR3 protein: CAWRPSYGYTF; CDR3 DNA: TGTGCCTGGAGACCCTCCTATGGCTACACCTTC
D gene: .; J gene: TRBJ2-2; V gene: TRBV9; clone size: once; CDR3 protein: CASSVEYTGELFF; CDR3 DNA: TGTGCCAGCAGCGTAGAATACACCGGGGAGCTGTTTTTT
D gene: TRBD2; J gene: TRBJ2-2; V gene: TRBV6-2/TRBV6-3; clone size: .; CDR3 protein: CASSRLAVNTGELFF; CDR3 DNA: TGTGCCAGCAGTCGACTAGCGGTGAACACCGGGGAGCTGTTTTTT
D gene: TRBD1; J gene: TRBJ2-7; V gene: TRBV19; clone size: .; CDR3 protein: CASSTQGWRYEQYF; CDR3 DNA: TGTGCCAGTAGTACACAGGGGTGGCGGTACGAGCAGTACTTC
D gene: .; J gene: TRBJ2-5; V gene: TRBV6-1; clone size: .; CDR3 protein: CASSEEAGQETQYF; CDR3 DNA: TGTGCCAGCAGTGAGGAGGCAGGGCAAGAGACCCAGTACTTC
D gene: TRBD1; J gene: TRBJ1-1; V gene: TRBV25-1; clone size: .; CDR3 protein: CASSLPRDRVRMNTEAFF; CDR3 DNA: TGTGCCAGCAGCCTCCCTCGGGACAGGGTGCGGATGAACACTGAAGCTTTCTTT
D gene: .; J gene: TRBJ1-2; V gene: TRBV29-1; clone size: .; CDR3 protein: CSVGDTIPNYGYTF; CDR3 DNA: TGCAGCGTTGGGGACACAATTCCTAACTATGGCTACACCTTC
D gene: .; J gene: TRBJ2-7; V gene: TRBV13; clone size: .; CDR3 protein: CASSATLLSEQYF; CDR3 DNA: TGTGCCAGCAGCGCAACCCTTCTGTCCGAGCAGTACTTC
D gene: .; J gene: TRBJ1-1; V gene: TRBV10-3; clone size: .; CDR3 protein: CAIGRLPEAFF; CDR3 DNA: TGTGCCATAGGCAGGCTGCCTGAAGCTTTCTTT
D gene: TRBD1; J gene: TRBJ2-5; V gene: TRBV2; clone size: .; CDR3 protein: CASRDRVQTQYF; CDR3 DNA: TGTGCCAGCAGGGACAGGGTGCAGACCCAGTACTTC
D gene: .; J gene: TRBJ2-2; V gene: TRBV11-1; clone size: .; CDR3 protein: CASSFEGNTGELFF; CDR3 DNA: TGTGCCAGCAGCTTTGAAGGGAACACCGGGGAGCTGTTTTTT
D gene: TRBD1; J gene: TRBJ2-1; V gene: TRBV6-5; clone size: .; CDR3 protein: CASSWTGNEQFF; CDR3 DNA: TGTGCCAGCAGTTGGACAGGGAATGAGCAGTTCTTC
D gene: TRBD2; J gene: TRBJ2-5; V gene: TRBV15; clone size: .; CDR3 protein: CATRPSGTETQYF; CDR3 DNA: TGTGCCACCCGCCCTAGCGGGACAGAGACCCAGTACTTC
D gene: .; J gene: TRBJ2-1; V gene: TRBV18; clone size: .; CDR3 protein: CASSPPKDRINEQFF; CDR3 DNA: TGTGCCAGCTCACCACCGAAGGACAGAATCAATGAGCAGTTCTTC